Listed below are T cell receptor beta chains from one sample, sequenced in a study of OX40 agonist ivuxolimab in advanced cancers. The assay was immunoSEQ multiplex PCR, and TCRdb's table has in-frame clones only and misses some. The sample lists some 97,000 clones, roughly 89% seen once, with under 0.2% in the top ten. This material consisted of CD4+ or CD8+ T cells sorted from blood, taken in a trial of the OX40 agonist ivuxolimab. Receptor source: an adult with an advanced solid tumor such as melanoma, head and neck, liver or kidney cancer. CDR3s include the opening cysteine and the closing phenylalanine or tryptophan. Each record gives: V gene, clone size, D gene, J gene, CDR3 protein, CDR3 DNA. A D gene is named only where the DNA matches it firmly. A row's size may be missing; if present it is once, few, many or a size class.

TRBV28	.	TRBD2	TRBJ2-3	CASSLGGLAGYTDTQYF	TGTGCCAGCAGTTTGGGTGGACTAGCGGGATACACAGATACGCAGTATTTT
TRBV5-7	.	.	TRBJ1-2	CASSNGGVGYGYTF	TGTGCCAGCAGCAACGGGGGAGTTGGCTATGGCTACACCTTC
TRBV6-1	few	.	TRBJ1-5	CASSELVGGQPQHF	TGTGCCAGCAGTGAACTGGTGGGAGGACAGCCCCAGCATTTT
TRBV2	.	.	TRBJ2-5	CASSPTGALGETQYF	TGTGCCAGCAGTCCAACCGGGGCCCTTGGGGAGACCCAGTACTTC
TRBV5-1	.	TRBD2	TRBJ2-1	CASRSLREGLVEQFF	TGCGCCAGCAGATCCCTTCGGGAGGGCCTTGTTGAGCAGTTCTTC
TRBV6-5	.	.	TRBJ1-3	CASSSDRFSGNTIYF	TGTGCCAGCAGCTCGGACCGCTTCTCTGGAAACACCATATATTTT
TRBV11-2	.	TRBD1	TRBJ2-7	CASSPMRDRVYEQYF	TGTGCCAGCAGCCCTATGCGGGACAGGGTTTACGAGCAGTACTTC
TRBV11-3	.	TRBD2	TRBJ2-1	CASSYSGGSYNEQFF	TGTGCCAGCAGCTATAGCGGGGGTTCCTACAATGAGCAGTTCTTC
TRBV5-1	.	TRBD2	TRBJ2-1	CASSLGLADYYNEQFF	TGCGCCAGCAGCTTGGGGCTAGCGGACTACTACAATGAGCAGTTCTTC
TRBV10-3	.	.	TRBJ1-4	CAISDRNEKLFF	TGTGCCATCAGTGACAGAAATGAAAAACTGTTTTTT
TRBV7-8	.	.	TRBJ2-1	CASSFRLGPYNEQFF	TGTGCCAGCAGCTTCAGACTAGGCCCTTACAATGAGCAGTTCTTC
TRBV27	.	.	TRBJ2-5	CASSPGTGYQETQYF	TGTGCCAGCAGCCCCGGGACTGGGTACCAAGAGACCCAGTACTTC
TRBV19	.	TRBD1	TRBJ1-6	CASSITAVTGSSPLHF	TGTGCCAGTAGTATTACAGCCGTGACAGGGTCTTCACCCCTCCACTTT
TRBV5-6	.	.	TRBJ1-6	CASSIFNSPLHF	TGTGCCAGCAGCATTTTTAATTCACCCCTCCACTTT
TRBV5-1	.	.	TRBJ2-3	CASSLGQFVTDTQYF	TGCGCCAGCAGCTTGGGACAATTCGTCACAGATACGCAGTATTTT
TRBV28	.	TRBD1	TRBJ1-2	CASSFGTANYGYTF	TGTGCCAGCAGTTTCGGGACAGCTAACTATGGCTACACCTTC
TRBV10-3	.	.	TRBJ2-2	CAMGGFLNTGELFF	TGTGCCATGGGAGGTTTCCTGAACACCGGGGAGCTGTTTTTT
TRBV4-2	few	TRBD2	TRBJ2-7	CASSQGGLAYEQYF	TGTGCCAGCAGCCAAGGAGGACTAGCGTACGAGCAGTACTTC
TRBV30	.	TRBD1	TRBJ2-2	CAWRPTRRDRGTGELFF	TGTGCCTGGAGACCTACCCGCCGGGACAGAGGGACCGGGGAGCTGTTTTTT
TRBV7-8	.	.	TRBJ2-1	CASSTRGNEQFF	TGTGCCAGCAGCACGAGGGGCAATGAGCAGTTCTTC
TRBV6-5	.	TRBD1	TRBJ2-1	CASSSGQVTYNEQFF	TGTGCCAGCAGTTCAGGACAGGTAACCTACAATGAGCAGTTCTTC
TRBV5-4	once	.	TRBJ1-4	CASSVGPAATNEKLFF	TGTGCCAGCAGCGTGGGCCCCGCTGCAACTAATGAAAAACTGTTTTTT
TRBV19	.	TRBD2	TRBJ2-7	CASRTAGGYGEQYF	TGTGCCAGTAGGACGGCGGGAGGGTACGGCGAGCAGTACTTC
TRBV6-1	once	.	TRBJ2-5	CASRLGETQYF	TGTGCCAGCAGGCTAGGAGAGACCCAGTACTTC
TRBV27	.	.	TRBJ2-3	CASSSDRATQYF	TGTGCCAGCAGTTCGGACCGGGCTACGCAGTATTTT
TRBV11-3	.	TRBD1	TRBJ2-1	CASSFSRQGISSYNEQFF	TGTGCCAGCAGCTTCTCCCGACAGGGCATTAGTTCCTACAATGAGCAGTTCTTC
TRBV11-1	.	TRBD2	TRBJ2-1	CASSLGRTLAGGMDNEQFF	TGTGCCAGCAGCTTAGGACGGACACTAGCGGGAGGGATGGACAATGAGCAGTTCTTC
TRBV10-3	.	.	TRBJ2-1	CASSVGSLTGIEQFF	TGTGCTTCATCCGTGGGCAGCCTCACGGGGATTGAGCAGTTCTTC
TRBV7-8	once	TRBD2	TRBJ2-1	CASSLGSGRAEQFF	TGTGCCAGCAGCTTGGGAAGCGGGAGGGCCGAGCAGTTCTTC
TRBV5-4	.	.	TRBJ2-2	CASSLEGPRGANTGELFF	TGTGCCAGCAGCTTGGAGGGACCCAGGGGGGCTAACACCGGGGAGCTGTTTTTT
TRBV11-1	.	TRBD2	TRBJ2-7	CASSLRREAYEQYF	TGTGCCAGCAGCTTACGGCGGGAGGCCTACGAGCAGTACTTC
TRBV5-1	once	.	TRBJ1-2	CASSLETESNYGYTF	TGCGCCAGCAGCTTGGAGACCGAATCTAACTATGGCTACACCTTC
TRBV5-1	.	.	TRBJ2-3	CASSLAPGTDTQYF	TGCGCCAGCAGCTTGGCGCCGGGCACAGATACGCAGTATTTT
TRBV29-1	once	TRBD1	TRBJ2-7	CSVRQGASEQYF	TGCAGCGTCCGACAGGGGGCGAGCGAGCAGTACTTC
TRBV6-1	.	.	TRBJ1-2	CASSEDWGRYGYTF	TGTGCCAGCAGTGAAGACTGGGGAAGGTATGGCTACACCTTC
TRBV2	.	TRBD1	TRBJ1-2	CASSGDRANYGYTF	TGTGCCAGCAGTGGGGACAGGGCAAACTATGGCTACACCTTC
TRBV11-2	.	.	TRBJ1-3	CASSTQPGNTIYF	TGTGCCAGCAGCACGCAGCCTGGAAACACCATATATTTT
TRBV9	.	.	TRBJ1-4	CASSVAQGTNEKLFF	TGTGCCAGCAGCGTAGCTCAGGGTACGAACGAAAAACTGTTTTTT
TRBV10-1	.	.	TRBJ1-1	CASSRTERMNTEAFF	TGCGCCAGCAGTCGGACAGAACGCATGAACACTGAAGCTTTCTTT
TRBV29-1	.	TRBD1	TRBJ1-1	CSVGGHRGGEAFF	TGCAGCGTTGGGGGGCACAGGGGAGGTGAAGCTTTCTTT
TRBV5-1	few	.	TRBJ1-1	CASSKRTVMNTEAFF	TGCGCCAGCAGCAAACGGACAGTTATGAACACTGAAGCTTTCTTT
TRBV27	.	.	TRBJ1-1	CASRGIRQIEAFF	TGTGCCAGCAGAGGAATTAGACAGATCGAAGCTTTCTTT
TRBV30	.	.	TRBJ2-3	CAWSVPVSPRRADTQYF	TGTGCCTGGAGTGTCCCAGTTAGCCCCCGGAGGGCAGATACGCAGTATTTT
TRBV19	.	TRBD1	TRBJ1-1	CASSMTGVNTEAFF	TGTGCCAGTAGTATGACAGGGGTGAACACTGAAGCTTTCTTT
TRBV9	.	.	TRBJ1-2	CASSQSLSYGYTF	TGTGCCAGCAGCCAAAGTTTATCCTATGGCTACACCTTC
TRBV7-2	.	.	TRBJ1-2	CASSAGGAYGCTF	TGTGCCAGCAGCGCGGGGGGCGCTTATGGCTGCACCTTC
TRBV6-1	few	.	TRBJ1-3	CASSEGGGRNTIYF	TGTGCCAGCAGTGAAGGGGGAGGGAGAAACACCATATATTTT
TRBV5-1	.	TRBD1	TRBJ2-1	CASSLGQGAGYNEQFF	TGCGCCAGCAGCTTGGGACAGGGGGCTGGTTACAATGAGCAGTTCTTC
TRBV7-2	.	.	TRBJ2-7	CASSLDGSYEQYF	TGTGCCAGCAGCTTGGACGGCTCCTACGAGCAGTACTTC
TRBV4-2	.	TRBD1	TRBJ1-4	CASSQDFATGQGSEKLFF	TGTGCCAGCAGCCAAGATTTTGCCACGGGACAGGGCTCTGAAAAACTGTTTTTT
TRBV11-2	once	TRBD1	TRBJ2-7	CASSQRDRLNEQYF	TGTGCCAGCAGCCAAAGGGACAGACTTAACGAGCAGTACTTC
TRBV5-1	.	.	TRBJ2-1	CASSLVVGNNEQFF	TGCGCCAGCAGCTTGGTGGTTGGTAACAATGAGCAGTTCTTC
TRBV28	.	.	TRBJ1-5	CASSSNEGNQPQHF	TGTGCCAGCAGTTCAAACGAGGGCAATCAGCCCCAGCATTTT
TRBV2	.	.	TRBJ2-5	CASSESPGREYF	TGTGCCAGCAGTGAATCACCGGGACGAGAGTACTTC
TRBV2	.	.	TRBJ1-1	CASSESPVVNTEAFF	TGTGCCAGCAGTGAATCCCCAGTTGTGAACACTGAAGCTTTCTTT